One and the same sample provided the 21 T cell receptor beta chains below, sequenced in a study of cytomegalovirus exposure and HLA in healthy donors. The PCR employed 60 Vbeta primers together with 13 Jbeta primers. The protocol was immunoSEQ multiplex PCR, while the TCRdb copy is restricted to in-frame clones and leaves out a portion. The sample shows about 140,000 clones, around 79% of them seen only once. The sample consisted of PBMCs. Receptors originate from a woman between 50 and 59 years old in good health and CMV-seropositive.

In its sample, this clone was seen once. The chain recombines TRBV11-3 with TRBJ2-3, with 10 bases aligning to TRBD2. Trimming took 3 bases from V and 6 from J; bases not matched to a gene: 6. The CDR3 sequence is 15 residues long. Per the germline V gene, CDR1 is SGHNT and CDR2 is YENEEA. CDR3 residues: CASSFEAGGWDTQYF. The CDR3 region has the DNA TGTGCCAGCAGCTTTGAAGCGGGGGGGTGGGATACGCAGTATTTT.

The chain has TRBV5-1 and TRBJ1-1; tentatively, D is TRBD1 (6 bases). The germline gives CDR1 SGHRS, CDR2 YFSETQ. Trimming shortened V by 4 bases and J by 4 bases, and 11 bases separated the two germline ends. The CDR3 totals 13 residues. CDR3 region: CASSPRGGTEAFF. The CDR3 DNA reads as TGCGCCAGCAGCCCACGAGGGGGCACTGAAGCTTTCTTT. The full variable domain, completed using reference TRBV5-1 and TRBJ1-1, is KAGVTQTPRYLIKTRGQQVTLSCSPISGHRSVSWYQQTPGQGLQFLFEYFSETQRNKGNFPGRFSGRQFSNSRSEMNVSTLELGDSALYLCASSPRGGTEAFFGQGTRLTVV.

This clone was counted between two and nine times. The rearrangement uses TRBV18 and TRBJ1-4, with D possibly matching TRBD1 (5 bases). In germline, CDR1 is KGHSH, CDR2 LQKENI. Between the trimmed V and J ends, which lost 3 bases and 3 bases, there was a span of 17 bases. CDR3 length: 17 amino acids. The CDR3 coding sequence is TGTGCCAGCTCACCCGCCGGCGGGGCAGCCCCTAATGAAAAACTGTTTTTT. It translates to CASSPAGGAAPNEKLFF.

The chain is built from TRBV19 and TRBJ2-1, with 7 positions matching TRBD2. This CDR3 contains 15 residues. V was pared by 6 bases and J by 6 bases, with 11 bases of the junction left unmatched. The germline V gene encodes CDR1 LNHDA and CDR2 SQIVND (reference sequence). CDR3 coding DNA: TGTGCCAGTAGCCCTCCCCGAGGGAGGGGCAATGAGCAGTTCTTC. It specifies CASSPPRGRGNEQFF.

This sequence joins TRBV7-2 and TRBJ1-1, with D maybe TRBD1 (6 bases). The CDR3 totals 17 residues. The germline CDR1 and CDR2 sequences are SGHTA and FQGNSA. V was trimmed by 4 bases and J by 0 bases, leaving 18 bases between them. CDR3 amino acids: CASSSTPQGRMNTEAFF. CDR3 coding DNA: TGTGCCAGCAGCTCTACCCCCCAGGGGCGAATGAACACTGAAGCTTTCTTT.

This clone was observed a few times. The rearrangement links TRBV5-1 to TRBJ1-1; D may be TRBD1 (5 bases). Trimming removed 4 bases from V and 4 bases from J, with 14 bases in between. Looked up from germline, CDR1 is SGHRS and CDR2 is YFSETQ. This CDR3 has 14 amino acids. This CDR3 is CASSPMGGSTEAFF. The CDR3 nucleotides read TGCGCCAGCAGCCCGATGGGGGGGTCCACTGAAGCTTTCTTT. Based on the CDR3 plus reference TRBV5-1 and TRBJ1-1, the full variable domain is KAGVTQTPRYLIKTRGQQVTLSCSPISGHRSVSWYQQTPGQGLQFLFEYFSETQRNKGNFPGRFSGRQFSNSRSEMNVSTLELGDSALYLCASSPMGGSTEAFFGQGTRLTVV.

The chain joins TRBV30 to TRBJ1-3, with 7 bases identical to TRBD1. Germline V gives CDR1 GTSNPN, CDR2 SVGIG (reference sequence). The CDR3 has 15 amino acids. J was trimmed by 0 bases and V by 4 bases; bases with no gene match: 6. The CDR3 region is CAWILGQVSGNTIYF. In nucleotides, the CDR3 is TGTGCCTGGATCCTCGGACAGGTCTCTGGAAACACCATATATTTT.

The gene calls are TRBV5-4 and TRBJ2-5; 7 bases agree with TRBD1. Germline V CDR1 and CDR2: SGHNT, YYREEE (reference sequence). Germline trimming cut 3 bases from V and 0 bases from J; bases unmatched to any gene: 5. CDR3 length equals 15 residues. CDR3 loop: CASSSATGDQETQYF. The CDR3 DNA is TGTGCCAGCAGCTCCGCCACAGGGGACCAAGAGACCCAGTACTTC.

The V call is TRBV30, the J call TRBJ1-1; 11 bases match TRBD1. Germline CDR1 and CDR2: GTSNPN and SVGIG (reference sequence). V lost 3 bases and J lost 6; bases outside the gene matches: 3. This CDR3 region has 13 residues. CDR3 DNA: TGTGCCTGGAGGGGGACAGGGGGACCTGAAGCTTTCTTT. It translates to CAWRGTGGPEAFF.

This clone turned up a few times. This sequence joins TRBV13 and TRBJ2-2; 7 positions agree with TRBD1. The germline V gene has CDR1 PRHDT and CDR2 FYEKMQ (reference sequence). Germline trimming cut 0 bases from V and 6 bases from J; bases unmatched to any gene: 4. The CDR3 loop spans 15 amino acids. DNA of the CDR3: TGTGCCAGCAGCTTAGGGACAGGGCGGTCCGGGGAGCTGTTTTTT. It codes for CASSLGTGRSGELFF.

This clone came up once. The V and J genes are TRBV4-1 and TRBJ2-5; D is unresolved. From germline, CDR1 is MGHRA and CDR2 YSYEKL. The ends were cut back, 1 base at V and 2 bases at J, with 8 bases in the middle. The CDR3 has 14 residues. The CDR3 DNA follows: TGCGCCAGCAGCCAAGTCGTTCTTCAAGAGACCCAGTACTTC. Protein sequence: CASSQVVLQETQYF.

This chain links TRBV7-9 with TRBJ1-4, with TRBD1 as a possible D gene (6 bases). The CDR3 is 14 residues long. V was cut by 6 bases and J by 6 bases, with 14 bases left in between. Germline-derived CDR1 and CDR2 are SEHNR and FQNEAQ (reference sequence). The CDR3 region is CASSPQGSDEKLFF. In DNA form, the CDR3 reads TGTGCCAGCAGTCCTCAGGGGTCGGATGAAAAACTGTTTTTT.

Concerning this clone: This CDR3 fails to terminate in the conserved phenylalanine or tryptophan, so it likely reflects a read error. The DNA is omitted, as the CDR3 cannot be located on it reliably, and the CDR3 follows TCRdb's listing. The J gene is TRBJ1-2, the V gene TRBV7-2; no check of the table's D call, TRBD1, against the DNA was made. The CDR3 length is 13 residues, termini included. Germline V gene data show CDR1 as SGHTA and CDR2 as FQGNSA. This CDR3 is CASSLGGTGPPGT.

The chain has TRBV7-9 and TRBJ1-2; TRBD1 matches 7 bases. Trimming removed 5 bases from V and 7 bases from J; junction bases left unmatched: 10. Germline CDR1 SEHNR, CDR2 FQNEAQ (reference sequence). The CDR3 is 14 amino acids. DNA of the CDR3: TGTGCCAGCAGCCTTGGGTCAGCAGGGGGTGGCTACACCTTC. It yields the protein CASSLGSAGGGYTF.

The V call is TRBV5-1, the J call TRBJ1-5; weak D call: TRBD1 (6 bases). The CDR3 runs 15 residues. CDR1 SGHRS and CDR2 YFSETQ come from the germline V gene. Trimming stripped 4 bases from V and 0 bases from J, with 11 bases between. CDR3 loop: CASSPRQASNQPQHF. The DNA of the CDR3 is TGCGCCAGCAGCCCTCGACAGGCTAGCAATCAGCCCCAGCATTTT.

This rearrangement joins TRBV15 to TRBJ2-3; 8 bases fit TRBD2. CDR1 LNHNV and CDR2 YYDKDF come from the germline V gene (reference sequence). The CDR3 loop spans 18 amino acids. With 0 bases clipped from V and 6 bases from J, the junction kept 14 bases outside the gene matches. CDR3 amino acids: CATSRDLPGGGRADTQYF. The CDR3 DNA sequence: TGTGCCACCAGCAGAGACCTCCCGGGCGGGGGGCGAGCTGATACGCAGTATTTT.

On this clone: Other DNA sequences in this sample translate to the same CDR3. The chain carries TRBV10-1 and TRBJ1-2; no clear D gene. V lost 11 bases and J 3 bases, leaving 13 bases between the germline ends. This CDR3 region has 12 residues. The germline V gene has CDR1 WNHNN and CDR2 SYGVQD (reference sequence). CDR3 loop: CALKRRDYGYTF. In nucleotides, the CDR3 is TGCGCCTTAAAGCGGAGAGACTATGGCTACACCTTC.

This chain joins TRBV19 and TRBJ1-6; 12 positions match TRBD1. The germline V gene has CDR1 LNHDA and CDR2 SQIVND (reference sequence). This CDR3 comprises 16 residues. V shed 3 bases, J shed 10 bases, and the junction held 7 bases outside the gene matches. Here the CDR3 DNA reads TGTGCCAGTAGTATGCGGGACAGGGGGCCGAGATCACCCCTCCACTTT. Translated, it gives CASSMRDRGPRSPLHF.

The J gene is TRBJ1-2, the V gene TRBV28; 9 bases map to TRBD1. The CDR3 is 14 amino acids. The V gene end was trimmed by 4 bases and the J gene end by 5 bases; junction bases not matched to a gene: 5. Per germline, CDR1 MDHEN and CDR2 SYDVKM. The chain's CDR3 is CASSYTGTGYGYTF. CDR3 bases: TGTGCCAGCAGTTACACCGGGACAGGGTATGGCTACACCTTC.

This chain connects TRBV7-2 to TRBJ1-2, with D perhaps matching TRBD1 (5 bases). The germline V gene has CDR1 SGHTA and CDR2 FQGNSA. The CDR3 extends over 16 amino acids. The V end lost 5 bases, the J end lost 6 bases, and 22 bases lay between the germline ends. CDR3 amino acids: CASSRAGGTGGHGYTF. CDR3 in DNA: TGTGCCAGCAGCCGCGCCGGGGGTACCGGGGGACATGGCTACACCTTC. The variable domain in full, with the rest retrieved from reference TRBV7-2 and TRBJ1-2, is GAGVSQSPSNKVTEKGKDVELRCDPISGHTALYWYRQSLGQGLEFLIYFQGNSAPDKSGLPSDRFSAERTGGSVSTLTIQRTQQEDSAVYLCASSRAGGTGGHGYTFGSGTRLTVV.

The V and J genes are TRBV5-4 and TRBJ1-1; D ambiguous. This CDR3 spans 13 amino acids. Trimming removed 4 bases from V and 4 bases from J, with 11 bases in between. Germline loops: CDR1 SGHNT, CDR2 YYREEE (reference sequence). CDR3 in DNA: TGTGCCAGCAGCCTAGGCCTGAGCACTGAAGCTTTCTTT. It codes for CASSLGLSTEAFF.